The clone carrying this T cell receptor beta chain was seen a handful of times. The sample is drawn from a study of blood T cell repertoires in COVID-19. At the level of the study: Spain, Italy and the United States supplied samples that represented acute and convalescent COVID-19. Nucleic acid was either cDNA or gDNA, and it came from T cells, B-cell-depleted T cells, or PBMCs.

TCRdb's copy holds only in-frame clones and misses some; the assay was immunoSEQ multiplex PCR. The sample includes nearly 300,000 clones, about 91% of them seen just once. V was pared by 3 bases and J by 5 bases, with 13 bases between. CDR1 and CDR2 (germline): SEHNR, FQNEAQ (reference sequence). The CDR3 is 15 residues long. The sample was peripheral blood. This clonotype was sampled from a woman in her twenties or thirties who had recovered from COVID-19. V and J are TRBV7-9 and TRBJ1-4; D possibly corresponds to TRBD1 (5 bases). DNA of the CDR3: TGTGCCAGCAGCTTGGGGATGGGGCTAAATGAAAAACTGTTTTTT. It encodes CASSLGMGLNEKLFF.